The source of this T cell receptor (beta chain) is a study of T cell responses to AZD1222 COVID-19 vaccine. Study-wide results and caveats: Without day 14 samples, only post-peak T cell repertoires were studied. Females made up more of the donors, who were largely white British, and clonal diversity may have come out too low.

Regarding this clone: No antigen is known for it.

Generated by immunoSEQ multiplex PCR, the TCRdb table keeps only in-frame clones and is missing some. The sample holds about 100,000 clones; approximately 87% are singletons and the top ten take more than 15%. Germline loops: CDR1 SGHNT, CDR2 YYREEE (reference sequence). The CDR3 extends over 14 amino acids. The ends were cut back, 1 base at V and 10 bases at J, with 12 bases in the middle. Sequenced material: peripheral blood, taken on day 0 of AZD1222 vaccination. The rearrangement uses TRBV5-4 and TRBJ1-6; no firm D call. The clonotype comes from an adult in good health. CDR3 protein: CASSLSGVDSPLHF. The CDR3 region has the DNA TGTGCCAGCAGCTTGAGTGGAGTGGACTCACCCCTCCACTTT.